The T cell receptor beta chain under discussion was sequenced for a study of Ad26.COV2.S vaccination and SARS-CoV-2 variants. Study details: Into the muscle, Ad26.COV2.S was dosed once or twice, 56 days apart. Study-wide findings and caveats: Vaccine recipients had higher spike-specific TCR breadth than placebo recipients.

Per the germline V gene, CDR1 is SEHNR and CDR2 is FQNEAQ (reference sequence). The CDR3 has 15 residues. The junction had 7 bases not matched to a gene; V was cut back by 2 bases and J by 7 bases. The table lists this clone with a few counts. Its matching antigen is unknown. Treatment meaning: roughly 19 received Ad26.COV2.S at low or high dose, single or two shots; about 5 received placebo; per-sample allocation not given. Day 63 after the first injection of vaccine or placebo was the sampling time. The donor's status was that of an adult aged 18-55 years in Boston. Sequenced by immunoSEQ multiplex PCR; TCRdb stores in-frame clones only, minus some. Here the sample spans around 300,000 clones, around 89% being singletons.

This receptor was identified in a person aged 18 to 65 who received the Ad26.COV2.S COVID-19 vaccine or a placebo. This material consisted of peripheral blood, taken in a trial of Ad26.COV2.S vaccine versus placebo. The chain links TRBV7-9 to TRBJ2-2; 7 nucleotides align to TRBD1. The CDR3 DNA reads as TGTGCCAGCAGCTTAACGGGACAGCAACTCGGGGAGCTGTTTTTT. Protein sequence: CASSLTGQQLGELFF.